These 4 T cell receptor beta chains came from one sample sequenced in a study of T-cell memory formation after mild COVID-19. TCRdb re-analysed the 5' RACE reads in MiXCR, keeping a single row per CDR3 protein. The sample holds about 410,000 distinct CDR3 sequences; around a quarter are singletons and the top ten take under 15%. Sequenced: PBMCs or a T cell subset sorted from them (not recorded which). These receptors all stem from an adult woman who had mild COVID-19 (a few samples of this study predate the infection). Cell type and time point are not known.

About this clonotype: An end of the junction does not agree with germline; a read error may underlie this. CDR3 sequence (DNA): TGTGCCAGCAGCTTCGAACGGGACCGACGAAAACTGTATTTT. This sequence encodes CASSFERDRRKLYF. The rearrangement links TRBV7-8 to TRBJ1-4, with a possible D match to TRBD1 (5 bases). CDR1 and CDR2 from the germline V gene are SGHVS and FQNEAQ. The CDR3 has 14 amino acids. Supplemented by reference TRBV7-8 and TRBJ1-4, the full variable domain reads GAGVSQSPRYKVAKRGQDVALRCDPISGHVSLFWYQQALGQGPEFLTYFQNEAQLDKSGLPSDRFFAERPEGSVSTLKIQRTQQEDSAVYLCASSFERDRRKLYFGSGTQLSVL.

V is TRBV6-2 or TRBV6-3 and J is TRBJ2-7, with 7 positions matching TRBD2. The CDR3 length is 15 residues. V was clipped by 0 bases and J by 4 bases; unmatched bases: 6. Germline V CDR1 and CDR2: MNHEY, SVGEGT. The CDR3 loop reads CASSYSGTGRYEQYF. CDR3 DNA sequence: TGTGCCAGCAGTTACTCCGGGACCGGGAGGTACGAGCAGTACTTC.

There are a few counts of this clonotype. The chain links TRBV12-3 or TRBV12-4 to TRBJ1-2, with D possibly TRBD1 on 5 matching bases. The CDR3 consists of 12 residues. Trimming took off 5 bases at V and 8 bases at J, with 12 bases between the two ends. CDR3 loop: CASSAAWGGYTF. The DNA for the CDR3 is TGTGCCAGCAGTGCTGCCTGGGGGGGCTACACCTTC.

This clonotype has just a few counts. The rearrangement links TRBV12-3 or TRBV12-4 to TRBJ1-2, with 7 bases aligning to TRBD1. The trim removed 6 bases at V and 1 base at J, leaving 14 bases unmatched. CDR3 length: 17 amino acids. CDR3 region: CASSSGQRSRDNYGYTF. CDR3 sequence (DNA): TGTGCCAGCAGCTCGGGACAGCGAAGTAGAGATAACTATGGCTACACCTTC.